This T cell receptor beta chain was sequenced during a study of cytomegalovirus exposure and HLA in healthy donors. Study-wide results and limits: The classifier reportedly diagnosed cytomegalovirus status with high specificity and sensitivity. In a later analysis, HLA-associated beta chains showed higher expansion and lower generation probabilities than comparable chains.

Primers for the PCR totalled 60 Vbeta and 13 Jbeta. Source study methods: In a later analysis, the count reached approximately 80 million unique TCR beta chains, with around 11 million shared. Sequenced by immunoSEQ multiplex PCR; TCRdb stores in-frame clones only, minus some. V, J and clone size reflect that table, while D and trimming were determined from the DNA. The sample lists about 110,000 clones, roughly 74% occurring once. This clone appeared a few times. The target antigen is unknown. Trimming removed 4 bases from V and 1 base from J, with 16 bases in between. CDR1 and CDR2 (germline): SGHKS, YYEKEE (reference sequence). The CDR3 is made up of 16 amino acids.

The TCR was taken from a man between 35 and 55 years old in good health and CMV-seronegative. Sequencing was done on a sample of PBMCs. This chain joins TRBV5-5 and TRBJ2-3; weak D call: TRBD1 (5 bases). The CDR3 DNA sequence: TGTGCCAGCAGCCTAGATCCGGGCAGGGGCACAGATACGCAGTATTTT. It is translated as CASSLDPGRGTDTQYF.